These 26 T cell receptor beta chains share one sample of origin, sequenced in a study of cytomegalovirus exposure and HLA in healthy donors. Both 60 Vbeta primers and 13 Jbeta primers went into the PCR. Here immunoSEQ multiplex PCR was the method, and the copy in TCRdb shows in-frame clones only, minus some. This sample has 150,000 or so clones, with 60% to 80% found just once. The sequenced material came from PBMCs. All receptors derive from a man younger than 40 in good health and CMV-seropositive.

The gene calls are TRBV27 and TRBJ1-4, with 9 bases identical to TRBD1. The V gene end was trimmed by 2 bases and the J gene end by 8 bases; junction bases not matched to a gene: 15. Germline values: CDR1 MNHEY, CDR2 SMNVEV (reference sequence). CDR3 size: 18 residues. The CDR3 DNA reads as TGTGCCAGCAGTTTAAAACCCTCCGGGACAGGGTTTGGAGAAAAACTGTTTTTT. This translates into CASSLKPSGTGFGEKLFF.

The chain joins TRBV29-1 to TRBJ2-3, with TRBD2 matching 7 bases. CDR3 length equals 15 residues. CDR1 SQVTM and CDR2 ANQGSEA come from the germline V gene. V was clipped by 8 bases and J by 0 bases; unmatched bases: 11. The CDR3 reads CSLTLAALSTDTQYF. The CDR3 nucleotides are TGCAGCCTTACTCTAGCGGCCCTTAGCACAGATACGCAGTATTTT.

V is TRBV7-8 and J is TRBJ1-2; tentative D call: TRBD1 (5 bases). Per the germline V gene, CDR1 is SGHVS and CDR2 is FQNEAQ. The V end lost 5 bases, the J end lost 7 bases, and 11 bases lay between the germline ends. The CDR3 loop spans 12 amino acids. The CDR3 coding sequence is TGTGCCAGCAGCGGAGACAGAGGTGGCTACACCTTC. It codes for CASSGDRGGYTF.

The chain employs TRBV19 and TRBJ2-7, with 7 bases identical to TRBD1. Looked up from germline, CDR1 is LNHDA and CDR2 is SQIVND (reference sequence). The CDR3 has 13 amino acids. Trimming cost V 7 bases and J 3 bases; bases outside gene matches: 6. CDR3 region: CASTGTAGYEQYF. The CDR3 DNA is TGTGCCAGTACCGGGACAGCCGGCTACGAGCAGTACTTC. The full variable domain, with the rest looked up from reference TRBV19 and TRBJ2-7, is DGGITQSPKYLFRKEGQNVTLSCEQNLNHDAMYWYRQDPGQGLRLIYYSQIVNDFQKGDIAEGYSVSREKKESFPLTVTSAQKNPTAFYLCASTGTAGYEQYFGPGTRLTVT.

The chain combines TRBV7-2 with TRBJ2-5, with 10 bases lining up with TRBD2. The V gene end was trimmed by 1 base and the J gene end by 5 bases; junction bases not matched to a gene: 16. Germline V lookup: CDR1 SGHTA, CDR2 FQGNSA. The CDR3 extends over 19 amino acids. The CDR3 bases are TGTGCCAGCAGCTTAGGGTCCCGGCTAAGCGGGAGGGCGAAGGAGACCCAGTACTTC. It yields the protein CASSLGSRLSGRAKETQYF.

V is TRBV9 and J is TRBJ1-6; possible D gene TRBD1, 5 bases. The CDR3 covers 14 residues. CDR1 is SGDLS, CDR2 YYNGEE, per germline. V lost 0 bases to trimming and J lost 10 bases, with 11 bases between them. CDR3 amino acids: CASSVEGAESPLHF. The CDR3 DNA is TGTGCCAGCAGCGTAGAAGGGGCTGAGTCACCCCTCCACTTT.

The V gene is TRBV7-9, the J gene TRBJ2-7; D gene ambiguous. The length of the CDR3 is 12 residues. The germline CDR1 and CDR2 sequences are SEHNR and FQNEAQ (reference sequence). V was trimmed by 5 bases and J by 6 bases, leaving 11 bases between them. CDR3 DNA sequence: TGTGCCAGCAGCCTACGGTATTCCGAGCAGTACTTC. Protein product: CASSLRYSEQYF.

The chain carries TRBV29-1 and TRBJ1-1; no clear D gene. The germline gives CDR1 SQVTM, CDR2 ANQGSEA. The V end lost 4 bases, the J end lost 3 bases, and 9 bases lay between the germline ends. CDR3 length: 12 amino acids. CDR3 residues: CSVGGFDTEAFF. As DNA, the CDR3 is TGCAGCGTTGGAGGGTTTGACACTGAAGCTTTCTTT.

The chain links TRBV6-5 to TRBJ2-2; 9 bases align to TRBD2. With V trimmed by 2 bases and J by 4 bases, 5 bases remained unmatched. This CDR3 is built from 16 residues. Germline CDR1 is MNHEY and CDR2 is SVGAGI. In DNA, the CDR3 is TGTGCCAGCAGTTACCGACTAGCGGCACTCACCGGGGAGCTGTTTTTT. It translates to CASSYRLAALTGELFF.

The CDR3 DNA sequence: TGTGCCACCACCGGGAGTTTGAAGGCCGGGGAGCTGTTTTTT. It encodes CATTGSLKAGELFF. The chain employs TRBV15 and TRBJ2-2; D possibly corresponds to TRBD2 (6 bases). The CDR3 sequence is 14 residues long. Trimming left V 7 bases short and J 6 bases short, with 15 bases between. Germline CDR1 is LNHNV and CDR2 is YYDKDF (reference sequence).

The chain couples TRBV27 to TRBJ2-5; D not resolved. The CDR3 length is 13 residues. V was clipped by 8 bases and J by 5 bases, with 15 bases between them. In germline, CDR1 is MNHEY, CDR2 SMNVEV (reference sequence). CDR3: CASSKQFRETQYF. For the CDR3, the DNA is TGTGCCAGCTCAAAACAGTTTCGGGAGACCCAGTACTTC.

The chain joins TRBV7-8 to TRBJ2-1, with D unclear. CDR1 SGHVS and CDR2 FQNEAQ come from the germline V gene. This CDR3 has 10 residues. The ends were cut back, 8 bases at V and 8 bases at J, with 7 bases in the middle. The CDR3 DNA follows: TGTGCCAGCGGCCTCGATGAGCAGTTCTTC. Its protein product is CASGLDEQFF. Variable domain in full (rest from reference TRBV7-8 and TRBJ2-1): GAGVSQSPRYKVAKRGQDVALRCDPISGHVSLFWYQQALGQGPEFLTYFQNEAQLDKSGLPSDRFFAERPEGSVSTLKIQRTQQEDSAVYLCASGLDEQFFGPGTRLTVL.

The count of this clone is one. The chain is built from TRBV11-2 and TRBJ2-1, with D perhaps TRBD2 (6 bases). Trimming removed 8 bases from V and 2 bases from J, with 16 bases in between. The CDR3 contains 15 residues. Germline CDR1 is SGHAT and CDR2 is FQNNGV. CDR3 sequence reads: CASESGTGAYNEQFF. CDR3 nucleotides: TGTGCCAGCGAATCCGGGACGGGAGCCTACAATGAGCAGTTCTTC. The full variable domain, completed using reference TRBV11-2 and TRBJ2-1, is EAGVAQSPRYKIIEKRQSVAFWCNPISGHATLYWYQQILGQGPKLLIQFQNNGVVDDSQLPKDRFSAERLKGVDSTLKIQPAKLEDSAVYLCASESGTGAYNEQFFGPGTRLTVL.

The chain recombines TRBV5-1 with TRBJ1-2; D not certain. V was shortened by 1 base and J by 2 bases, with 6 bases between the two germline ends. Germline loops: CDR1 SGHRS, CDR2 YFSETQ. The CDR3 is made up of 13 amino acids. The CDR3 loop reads CASSLPGNYGYTF. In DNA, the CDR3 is TGCGCCAGCAGCTTGCCGGGGAACTATGGCTACACCTTC.

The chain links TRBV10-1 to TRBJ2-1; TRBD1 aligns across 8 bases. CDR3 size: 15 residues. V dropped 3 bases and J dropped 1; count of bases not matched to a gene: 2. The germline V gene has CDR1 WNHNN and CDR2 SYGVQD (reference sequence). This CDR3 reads CASSDRQGSYNEQFF. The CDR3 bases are TGCGCCAGCAGTGACCGACAGGGGTCCTACAATGAGCAGTTCTTC.

For the CDR3, the DNA is TGTGCCAGCAGCTCCCCCCTGGGCGGGAGGTCCCCCAATGAGCAGTTCTTC. Translating gives CASSSPLGGRSPNEQFF. The gene calls are TRBV11-2 and TRBJ2-1; TRBD2 matches 8 bases. The CDR3 covers 17 residues. The ends lost 4 bases at V and 6 bases at J; junction bases unmatched: 14. Germline CDR1 SGHAT, CDR2 FQNNGV.

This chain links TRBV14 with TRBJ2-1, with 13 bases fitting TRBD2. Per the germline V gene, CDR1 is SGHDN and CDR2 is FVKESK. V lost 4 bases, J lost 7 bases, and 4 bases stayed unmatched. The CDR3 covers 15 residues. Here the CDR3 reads CASSRTSGGLNEQFF. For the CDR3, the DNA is TGTGCCAGCAGCCGGACTAGCGGGGGCTTAAATGAGCAGTTCTTC.

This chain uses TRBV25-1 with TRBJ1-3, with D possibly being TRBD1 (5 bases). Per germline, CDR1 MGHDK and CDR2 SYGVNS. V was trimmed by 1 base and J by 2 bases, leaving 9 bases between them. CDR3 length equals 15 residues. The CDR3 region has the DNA TGTGCCAGCAGTGAATTGACGGGGGCTGGAAACACCATATATTTT. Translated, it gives CASSELTGAGNTIYF.

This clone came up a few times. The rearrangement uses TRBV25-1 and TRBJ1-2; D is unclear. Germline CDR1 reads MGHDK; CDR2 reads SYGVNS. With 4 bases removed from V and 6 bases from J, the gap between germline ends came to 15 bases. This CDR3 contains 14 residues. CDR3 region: CASSGFGPRDGYTF. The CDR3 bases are TGTGCCAGCAGTGGTTTTGGCCCTCGGGATGGCTACACCTTC.

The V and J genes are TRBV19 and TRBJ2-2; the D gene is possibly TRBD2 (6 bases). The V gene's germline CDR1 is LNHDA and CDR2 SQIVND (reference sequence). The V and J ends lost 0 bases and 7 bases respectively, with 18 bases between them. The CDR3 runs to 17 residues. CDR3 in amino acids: CASSIDHGGTVGGELFF. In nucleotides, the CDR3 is TGTGCCAGTAGTATAGATCACGGCGGGACGGTGGGCGGGGAGCTGTTTTTT.

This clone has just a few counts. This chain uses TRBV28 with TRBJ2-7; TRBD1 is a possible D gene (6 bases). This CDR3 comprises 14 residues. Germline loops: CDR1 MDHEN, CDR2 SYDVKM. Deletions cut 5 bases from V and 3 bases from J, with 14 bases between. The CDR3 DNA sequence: TGTGCCAGCAGTCGCCACAACAGGGACTACGAGCAGTACTTC. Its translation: CASSRHNRDYEQYF.

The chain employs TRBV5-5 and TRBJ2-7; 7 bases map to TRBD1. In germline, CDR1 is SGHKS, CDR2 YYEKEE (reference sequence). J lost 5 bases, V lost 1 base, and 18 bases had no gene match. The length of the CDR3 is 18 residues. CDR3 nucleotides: TGTGCCAGCAGCTTGCCACCCGACAGGGTGGACCTCCGGGACGAGCAGTACTTC. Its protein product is CASSLPPDRVDLRDEQYF.

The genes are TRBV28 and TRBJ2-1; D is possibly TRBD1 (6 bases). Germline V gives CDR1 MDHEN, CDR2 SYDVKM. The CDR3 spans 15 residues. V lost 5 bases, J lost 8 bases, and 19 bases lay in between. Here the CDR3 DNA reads TGTGCCAGCAGTCGTACAGGGTTCGGAGTAGATGAGCAGTTCTTC. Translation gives CASSRTGFGVDEQFF.

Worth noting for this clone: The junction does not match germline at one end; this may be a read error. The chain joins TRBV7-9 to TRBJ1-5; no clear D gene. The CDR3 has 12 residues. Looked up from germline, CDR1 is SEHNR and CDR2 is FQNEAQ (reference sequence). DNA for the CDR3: TGTTCCAGCAGCTTAAATCTTCAGCCCCAGCATTTT. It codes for CSSSLNLQPQHF.

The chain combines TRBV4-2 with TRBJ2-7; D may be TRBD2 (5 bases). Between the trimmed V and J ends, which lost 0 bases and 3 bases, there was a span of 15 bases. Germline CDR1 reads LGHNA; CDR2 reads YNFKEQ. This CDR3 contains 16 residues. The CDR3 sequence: CASSQDFTRIDYEQYF. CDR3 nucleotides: TGTGCCAGCAGCCAAGATTTTACTAGAATTGACTACGAGCAGTACTTC.

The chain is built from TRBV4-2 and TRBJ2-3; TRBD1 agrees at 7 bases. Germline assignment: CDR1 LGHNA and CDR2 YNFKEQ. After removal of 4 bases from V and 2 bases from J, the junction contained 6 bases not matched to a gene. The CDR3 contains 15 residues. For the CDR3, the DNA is TGTGCCAGCAGCCCGGGACAGCCGGACACAGATACGCAGTATTTT. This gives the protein CASSPGQPDTDTQYF.